Listed here are 20 T cell receptor beta chains from one sample, sequenced in a study of Graves' ophthalmopathy and Graves' hyperthyroidism. RNA transcripts were the template, and TCR beta CDR3 regions were amplified from them. The workflow started with a first-round RT-PCR run with HTBI primers and then moved on to a second-round multiplex PCR. TCRdb itself ran the multiplex PCR reads through MiXCR, one entry per CDR3 protein. In the table there are tens of thousands of distinct CDR3 sequences, 48% of which are singletons. Sequencing was done on a sample of peripheral blood. The source of these receptors is an adult woman with stable Graves' hyperthyroidism.

This clonotype was observed at least ten times. The V and J genes are TRBV9 and TRBJ2-2; 10 bases map to TRBD1. The V and J ends lost 4 bases and 2 bases, in that order; junction bases with no gene match: 2. The CDR3 totals 15 residues. CDR1 is SGDLS and CDR2 is YYNGEE in the germline V gene. CDR3 protein: CASSLTGGNTGELFF. In DNA, the CDR3 is TGTGCCAGCAGCTTGACAGGGGGCAACACCGGGGAGCTGTTTTTT.

DNA of the CDR3: TGCGCCAGCAGCCAAGATGCGGGAGGGCTGGAGACCCAGTACTTC. Translating it yields CASSQDAGGLETQYF. V usage is TRBV4-1 and J usage is TRBJ2-5, with TRBD2 identical over 9 bases. This CDR3 is 15 amino acids long. V shed 0 bases, J shed 5 bases, and the junction held 4 bases outside the gene matches. Germline CDR1 and CDR2: MGHRA and YSYEKL.

For this clonotype: The conserved phenylalanine or tryptophan normally closing the CDR3 is absent here, so this likely arose from a read error. The limits of the CDR3 on the DNA are not certain, so only TCRdb's listed CDR3 is given. The chain joins TRBV7-2 to TRBJ1-6; the D call in the table, TRBD1, was not verified against the DNA. Germline V gives CDR1 SGHTA, CDR2 FQGNSA. The length of the CDR3 is 8 amino acids, counting both ends. CDR3 in amino acids: CASSLWGL.

V usage is TRBV10-2 and J usage is TRBJ1-1; D is ambiguous. Trimming stripped 3 bases from V and 9 bases from J, with 5 bases between. Germline V lookup: CDR1 WSHSY, CDR2 SAAADI. The CDR3 length is 10 residues. The CDR3 spells CASSDGKAFF. CDR3 nucleotide sequence: TGCGCCAGCAGTGACGGGAAAGCTTTCTTT.

The gene calls are TRBV29-1 and TRBJ1-5; 8 positions match TRBD1. After removal of 6 bases from V and 3 bases from J, the junction contained 7 bases not matched to a gene. This CDR3 has 14 amino acids. CDR1 is SQVTM and CDR2 is ANQGSEA in the germline V gene. The CDR3 coding sequence is TGCAGCGTAAGGACAGGGCCTTCCAATCAGCCCCAGCATTTT. The encoded protein is CSVRTGPSNQPQHF.

Relative to its sample, this clonotype is medium-sized. V and J are TRBV7-2 and TRBJ2-7; tentatively, D is TRBD1 (6 bases). The CDR3 runs to 13 residues. The germline V and J ends were trimmed by 7 bases and 4 bases, with 14 bases remaining between them. CDR1 and CDR2 (germline): SGHTA, FQGNSA. Written as DNA, the CDR3 is TGTGCCAGCAAATATCCACAGGGTTACGAGCAGTACTTC. Its translation is CASKYPQGYEQYF.

The chain links TRBV25-1 to TRBJ2-7, with D perhaps matching TRBD2 (6 bases). V was pared by 8 bases and J by 2 bases, with 7 bases between. The length of the CDR3 is 11 residues. The germline V gene has CDR1 MGHDK and CDR2 SYGVNS. CDR3 nucleotide sequence: TGTGCCAGCGGCGGGACCTACGAGCAGTACTTC. This sequence encodes CASGGTYEQYF.

This chain connects TRBV2 to TRBJ2-1; 10 nucleotides align to TRBD2. V gave up 1 base and J gave up 8 bases; unmatched junction bases: 2. This CDR3 has 14 amino acids. In germline, CDR1 is SNHLY, CDR2 FYNNEI. CDR3 nucleotides: TGTGCCAGCAGTGAAGGGCTAGCGGGAGATGAGCAGTTCTTC. Its translation is CASSEGLAGDEQFF.

V is TRBV12-3 or TRBV12-4 and J is TRBJ2-5; 12 nucleotides line up with TRBD1. The CDR3 extends over 15 amino acids. After removal of 5 bases from V and 5 bases from J, the junction contained 6 bases not matched to a gene. CDR3 sequence: CASSRRDRGPETQYF. DNA of the CDR3: TGTGCCAGCAGTAGAAGGGACAGGGGGCCGGAGACCCAGTACTTC.

The chain combines TRBV2 with TRBJ1-2; 9 bases fit TRBD1. Germline CDR1 is SNHLY and CDR2 is FYNNEI. J was trimmed by 4 bases and V by 3 bases; bases with no gene match: 3. There are 14 residues in the CDR3. The CDR3 DNA follows: TGTGCCAGCAGTGAGGACAGGGGCGTCTATGGCTACACCTTC. This translates into CASSEDRGVYGYTF. The whole variable domain, remainder taken from reference TRBV2 and TRBJ1-2, is EPEVTQTPSHQVTQMGQEVILRCVPISNHLYFYWYRQILGQKVEFLVSFYNNEISEKSEIFDDQFSVERPDGSNFTLKIRSTKLEDSAMYFCASSEDRGVYGYTFGSGTRLTVV.

By proportion, this clonotype is medium-sized. The DNA of the CDR3 is TGTGCCAGCAGCGTAGGGGCAGGGGCGGAGCAGTACTTC. Residues: CASSVGAGAEQYF. The chain couples TRBV9 to TRBJ2-7; maybe TRBD1 (6 bases). The CDR3 has 13 residues. V lost 0 bases to trimming and J lost 7 bases, with 11 bases between them. The germline V gene encodes CDR1 SGDLS and CDR2 YYNGEE.

This clonotype is a singleton in its sample. In this CDR3 the conserved last residue, phenylalanine or tryptophan, is missing, so a read error is likely. It is unclear where the CDR3 begins or ends on the DNA, so no DNA is shown, and the CDR3 is as TCRdb lists it. The V gene is TRBV7-9, the J gene TRBJ1-6; the table's D call, TRBD1, was not checked against the DNA. With termini counted, the CDR3 has 14 amino acids. Germline V gene data show CDR1 as SEHNR and CDR2 as FQNEAQ (reference sequence). The CDR3 region is CASGSGQTVSPPHS.

This clonotype was counted many times. The chain joins TRBV27 to TRBJ1-2; weak D call: TRBD1 (6 bases). The CDR3 spans 13 residues. The ends were cut back, 2 bases at V and 5 bases at J, with 9 bases in the middle. CDR1 is MNHEY, CDR2 SMNVEV, per germline (reference sequence). The CDR3 DNA sequence: TGTGCCAGCAGTTTAAGACAGGCGTATGGCTACACCTTC. It translates to CASSLRQAYGYTF.

This rearrangement joins TRBV9 to TRBJ1-1; no reliable D call. Between the trimmed V and J ends, which lost 0 bases and 8 bases, there was a span of 17 bases. Germline-derived CDR1 and CDR2 are SGDLS and YYNGEE. CDR3 length: 15 residues. CDR3 coding DNA: TGTGCCAGCAGCGTAGGGGTAGGAGATTTCACAGAAGCTTTCTTT. This codes for CASSVGVGDFTEAFF. Combining the CDR3 with reference TRBV9 and TRBJ1-1 gives the whole variable domain DSGVTQTPKHLITATGQRVTLRCSPRSGDLSVYWYQQSLDQGLQFLIQYYNGEERAKGNILERFSAQQFPDLHSELNLSSLELGDSALYFCASSVGVGDFTEAFFGQGTRLTVV.

This clonotype has ten or more counts. The rearrangement links TRBV5-8 to TRBJ1-2, with D perhaps TRBD1 (5 bases). Between the trimmed V and J ends, which lost 0 bases and 5 bases, there was a span of 11 bases. Per germline, CDR1 SGHTS and CDR2 YDEGEE. The CDR3 covers 14 residues. The chain's CDR3 is CASSLDGDWYGYTF. As DNA, the CDR3 is TGTGCCAGCAGCTTGGACGGGGACTGGTATGGCTACACCTTC.

V gene TRBV20-1 combines with J gene TRBJ1-1; a possible D gene is TRBD1 (6 bases). Germline V gene data show CDR1 as DFQATT and CDR2 as SNEGSKA (reference sequence). This CDR3 spans 14 amino acids. Trimming took off 4 bases at V and 4 bases at J, with 16 bases between the two ends. This CDR3 is CSATSGRGVTEAFF. The CDR3 DNA reads as TGCAGTGCTACCTCAGGCAGGGGTGTCACTGAAGCTTTCTTT.

About this clonotype itself: Its ends do not fully match the called genes, so a read error is possible. The V call is TRBV28, the J call TRBJ2-7; D possibly corresponds to TRBD1 (6 bases). This CDR3 contains 14 residues. The germline V gene has CDR1 MDHEN and CDR2 SYDVKM. The CDR3 reads CASSPMAGDYEQYF. The DNA for the CDR3 is TGCGCCAGCAGCCCCATGGCAGGGGACTACGAGCAGTACTTC.

This chain links TRBV15 with TRBJ1-4, with 7 bases lining up with TRBD1. After removal of 0 bases from V and 7 bases from J, the junction contained 8 bases not matched to a gene. This CDR3 contains 16 residues. Germline V CDR1 and CDR2: LNHNV, YYDKDF (reference sequence). The CDR3 nucleotides read TGTGCCACCAGCAGAGAAGGGGCAGGGGGAAGTGAAAAACTGTTTTTT. Its protein is CATSREGAGGSEKLFF.

V and J are TRBV7-8 and TRBJ1-2, with TRBD1 matching over 8 bases. Germline-derived CDR1 and CDR2 are SGHVS and FQNEAQ. The CDR3 extends over 12 amino acids. The V and J ends lost 4 bases and 8 bases, in that order; junction bases with no gene match: 3. CDR3 nucleotide sequence: TGTGCCAGCAGCTCTGGACAGGGAGGCTACACCTTC. Translation: CASSSGQGGYTF.

V usage is TRBV29-1 and J usage is TRBJ1-2; weak D call: TRBD1 (6 bases). This CDR3 is 14 amino acids long. The V end lost 5 bases, the J end lost 0 bases, and 13 bases lay between the germline ends. Germline V CDR1 and CDR2: SQVTM, ANQGSEA. The CDR3 nucleotides read TGCAGCGTTCCTGACAGGTCAGCTAACTATGGCTACACCTTC. This encodes CSVPDRSANYGYTF.